This TCR beta chain was sequenced for a study of T-cell reconstitution after alpha-beta-depleted transplantation in children. This clonotype was picked up a small number of times. Using unique molecular identifiers, the investigators prepared the TCRbeta library. One entry per CDR3 protein, called by TCRdb with MiXCR from the PCR reads. Found here are 450,000 to 600,000 distinct CDR3 sequences, around 18% of them singletons; the top ten hold roughly 3.3%. The receptor's source is a human donor who donated a stem cell graft to a child with acute lymphoblastic leukemia. The sequencing used PBMCs from the stem cell graft donor, collected from the stem cell graft.

The CDR3 DNA is TGCAGCGGGGGGGCCTACAATGAGCAGTTCTTC. It yields the protein CSGGAYNEQFF. The genes are TRBV29-1 and TRBJ2-1, with a weak D call TRBD2 (6 bases). The V gene lost 7 bases and the J gene lost 2 bases, with 6 bases spanning the gap. CDR1 is SQVTM and CDR2 is ANQGSEA in the germline V gene. The CDR3 contains 11 residues.